This T cell receptor beta chain originates from a study of OX40 agonist ivuxolimab in advanced cancers. A note on this clone: What it recognizes is unknown.

Profiling relied on immunoSEQ multiplex PCR, and the TCRdb table lists in-frame clones only, not all of them. The sample has 8,000 to 9,500 clones, 55% to 75% seen once; the top ten hold about 26%. Study-wide findings and caveats: Antigen targets of the expanded peripheral T cells went undetermined.

If patients had autoimmune disease history or systemic immunosuppression, they were excluded. The TCR originated in an adult with an advanced solid tumor such as melanoma, head and neck, liver or kidney cancer. Sequenced here: CD4+ or CD8+ T cells sorted from blood, sampled in a trial of the OX40 agonist ivuxolimab.

CDR3 in DNA: TGTGCCAGCAGCCGGACTAGCGGGAGGGCCGGTGAGCAGTACTTC. Translation gives CASSRTSGRAGEQYF. V usage is TRBV11-2 and J usage is TRBJ2-7, with 15 nucleotides matching TRBD2. Germline V CDR1 and CDR2: SGHAT, FQNNGV. The CDR3 extends over 15 amino acids. V was pared by 5 bases and J by 7 bases, with 6 bases of the junction left unmatched.